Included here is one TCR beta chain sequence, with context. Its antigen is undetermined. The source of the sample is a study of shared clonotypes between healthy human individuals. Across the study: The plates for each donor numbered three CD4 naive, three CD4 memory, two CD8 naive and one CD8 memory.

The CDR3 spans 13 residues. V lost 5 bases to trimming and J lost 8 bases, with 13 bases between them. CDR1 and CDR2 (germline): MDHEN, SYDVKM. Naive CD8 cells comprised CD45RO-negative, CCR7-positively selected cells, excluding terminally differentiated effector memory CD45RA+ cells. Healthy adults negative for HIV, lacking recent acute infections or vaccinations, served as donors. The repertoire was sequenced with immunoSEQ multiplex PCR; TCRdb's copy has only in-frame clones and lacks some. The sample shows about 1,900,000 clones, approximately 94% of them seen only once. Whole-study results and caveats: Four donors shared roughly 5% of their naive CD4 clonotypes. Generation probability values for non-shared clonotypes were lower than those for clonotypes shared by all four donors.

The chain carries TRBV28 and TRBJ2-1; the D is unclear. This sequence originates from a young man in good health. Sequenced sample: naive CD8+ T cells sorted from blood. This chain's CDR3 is CASSPTGQDEQFF. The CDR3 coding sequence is TGTGCCAGCAGTCCCACGGGTCAGGATGAGCAGTTCTTC.